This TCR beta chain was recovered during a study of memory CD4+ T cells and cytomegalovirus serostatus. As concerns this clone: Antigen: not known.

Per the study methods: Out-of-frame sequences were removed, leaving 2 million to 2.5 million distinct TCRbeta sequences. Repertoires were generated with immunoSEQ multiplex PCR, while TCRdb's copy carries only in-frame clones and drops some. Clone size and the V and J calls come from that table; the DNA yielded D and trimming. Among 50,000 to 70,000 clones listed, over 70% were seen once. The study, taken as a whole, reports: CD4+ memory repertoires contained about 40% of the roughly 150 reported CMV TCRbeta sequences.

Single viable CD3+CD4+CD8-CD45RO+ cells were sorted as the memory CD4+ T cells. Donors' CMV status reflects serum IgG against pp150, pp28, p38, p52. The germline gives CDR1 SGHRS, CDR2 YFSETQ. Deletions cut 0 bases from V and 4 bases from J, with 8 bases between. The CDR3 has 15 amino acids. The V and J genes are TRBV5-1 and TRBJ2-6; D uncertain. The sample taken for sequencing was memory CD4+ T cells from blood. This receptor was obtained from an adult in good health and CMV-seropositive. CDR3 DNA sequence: TGCGCCAGCAGCTTGGGCAGCTCCGGGGCCAACGTCCTGACTTTC. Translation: CASSLGSSGANVLTF.